Below are 27 T cell receptor beta chains sequenced from a single sample in a study of cytomegalovirus exposure and HLA in healthy donors (dated by TCRdb to the late 2010s). Library preparation used the immunoSEQ multiplex PCR assay. The multiplex PCR relied on a mix of 60 forward primers for TCR Vbeta segments and 13 reverse primers for TCR Jbeta segments. This immuneACCESS table, as held by TCRdb, lists in-frame sequences with V and J called but not all clones. Of the missing ones, under half trace to an unresolved V gene in checked studies; the others have no known cause. For this sample there are about 70,000 clones; around 62% appear just once. About 3% of the sample is in the top ten clones. The sample consisted of PBMCs. Receptors were obtained from a man younger than 45 in good health and CMV-seronegative.

The chain combines TRBV5-6 with TRBJ2-1, with 7 bases matching TRBD1. In germline, CDR1 is SGHDT, CDR2 YYEEEE. This CDR3 is 14 amino acids long. The ends lost 3 bases at V and 7 bases at J; junction bases unmatched: 7. The chain's CDR3 is CASSWDSEWNEQFF. DNA for the CDR3: TGTGCCAGCAGCTGGGACAGCGAATGGAATGAGCAGTTCTTC.

This clone was seen a single time. The V gene is TRBV4-2, the J gene TRBJ2-7; 7 nucleotides match TRBD2. J was trimmed by 2 bases and V by 0 bases; bases with no gene match: 1. Germline lookup yields CDR1 LGHNA and CDR2 YNFKEQ. The length of the CDR3 is 14 residues. CDR3 residues: CASSQDAGAYEQYF. DNA for the CDR3: TGTGCCAGCAGCCAAGATGCGGGGGCCTACGAGCAGTACTTC.

The J gene is TRBJ1-5, the V gene TRBV30, with unresolved D. The length of the CDR3 is 16 residues. Germline V gene lookup returns CDR1 GTSNPN and CDR2 SVGIG (reference sequence). V lost 1 base to trimming and J lost 0 bases, with 13 bases between them. The DNA for the CDR3 is TGTGCCTGGAGTGGCTCTGGGCCCTATAGCAATCAGCCCCAGCATTTT. Translated: CAWSGSGPYSNQPQHF.

The rearrangement joins TRBV6-5 to TRBJ1-5; D is unclear. The V end lost 0 bases, the J end lost 0 bases, and 6 bases lay between the germline ends. Germline V lookup: CDR1 MNHEY, CDR2 SVGAGI. CDR3 length equals 15 residues. The CDR3 DNA is TGTGCCAGCAGTTACTCGCAGGATAGCAATCAGCCCCAGCATTTT. It specifies CASSYSQDSNQPQHF.

The gene calls are TRBV9 and TRBJ1-2; D is ambiguous. The CDR3 totals 14 residues. Trimming shortened V by 4 bases and J by 6 bases, and 16 bases separated the two germline ends. CDR1 SGDLS and CDR2 YYNGEE come from the germline V gene. The CDR3 loop is CASSPQANPNGYTF. DNA for the CDR3: TGTGCCAGCAGCCCCCAAGCGAATCCTAATGGCTACACCTTC.

The chain links TRBV7-7 to TRBJ2-1; 8 nucleotides line up with TRBD1. The CDR3 is made up of 15 amino acids. Germline V CDR1 and CDR2: SSHAT, FNYEAQ (reference sequence). With V trimmed by 1 base and J by 5 bases, 4 bases remained unmatched. The CDR3 sequence is CASSLGQGRNNEQFF. The CDR3 DNA follows: TGTGCCAGCAGCTTAGGACAGGGGAGAAACAATGAGCAGTTCTTC.

The chain carries TRBV6-5 and TRBJ1-1; D remains ambiguous. The ends were cut back, 5 bases at V and 7 bases at J, with 14 bases in the middle. Germline CDR1 MNHEY, CDR2 SVGAGI. There are 13 residues in the CDR3. The CDR3 here is CASSQQARIEAFF. CDR3 DNA sequence: TGTGCCAGCAGTCAGCAGGCCAGGATTGAAGCTTTCTTT.

This clone was observed a few times. The rearrangement uses TRBV7-8 and TRBJ2-7, with a weak D call TRBD1 (6 bases). Germline V gives CDR1 SGHVS, CDR2 FQNEAQ. V was trimmed by 3 bases and J by 2 bases, leaving 8 bases between them. The CDR3 contains 13 residues. The CDR3 nucleotides read TGTGCCAGCAGCTTGACAGGACCCTACGAGCAGTACTTC. It is translated as CASSLTGPYEQYF.

This clone was counted a few times. The rearrangement uses TRBV6-5 and TRBJ1-2; 7 positions match TRBD1. From germline, CDR1 is MNHEY and CDR2 SVGAGI. The CDR3 extends over 14 amino acids. Losses at the gene ends were 6 bases for V and 8 bases for J; bases not matched to a gene: 12. CDR3 sequence (DNA): TGTGCCAGCAGAAAAGGGGGCGCGGTAGGGGGCTACACCTTC. Translated: CASRKGGAVGGYTF.

V is TRBV29-1 and J is TRBJ2-3; possibly TRBD2 for D (5 bases). The CDR3 spans 13 residues. Trimming cost V 8 bases and J 3 bases, with 15 bases left between them. CDR1 is SQVTM, CDR2 ANQGSEA, per germline. The CDR3 nucleotides read TGCAGCCAATCTGGCGGGCCGACAGATACGCAGTATTTT. Its translation is CSQSGGPTDTQYF.

The count of this clone is one. The CDR3 sequence: CASSQVVGDYGYTF. In nucleotides, the CDR3 is TGTGCCAGCAGCCAAGTTGTGGGAGACTATGGCTACACCTTC. The chain joins TRBV7-2 to TRBJ1-2; the D is unclear. The CDR3 totals 14 residues. The V gene's germline CDR1 is SGHTA and CDR2 FQGNSA. The V gene lost 5 bases and the J gene lost 3 bases, with 13 bases spanning the gap.

V gene TRBV7-9 combines with J gene TRBJ1-6, with 9 nucleotides matching TRBD1. The CDR3 loop spans 14 amino acids. Per germline, CDR1 SEHNR and CDR2 FQNEAQ (reference sequence). Trimming took 1 base from V and 11 from J; bases not matched to a gene: 3. CDR3: CASSLEDRGAPLHF. Written as DNA, the CDR3 is TGTGCCAGCAGCTTAGAGGACAGGGGCGCACCCCTCCACTTT.

This clone was observed a few times. The chain joins TRBV6-5 to TRBJ1-5; 7 nucleotides line up with TRBD1. Germline V gives CDR1 MNHEY, CDR2 SVGAGI. The CDR3 contains 14 residues. V lost 4 bases, J lost 1 base, and 1 base stayed unmatched. The CDR3 here is CASSFRGSNQPQHF. CDR3 in DNA: TGTGCCAGCAGTTTCAGGGGGAGCAATCAGCCCCAGCATTTT.

This chain connects TRBV4-2 to TRBJ2-5, with no clear D. The germline V gene has CDR1 LGHNA and CDR2 YNFKEQ. V was shortened by 2 bases and J by 0 bases, with 16 bases between the two germline ends. The CDR3 length is 17 residues. DNA for the CDR3: TGTGCCAGCAGCCAAACCCGTACAGAGAACTACCAAGAGACCCAGTACTTC. Translation gives CASSQTRTENYQETQYF.

The V and J genes are TRBV4-2 and TRBJ2-7; unclear D gene. The CDR3 has 13 residues. Germline V gene data show CDR1 as LGHNA and CDR2 as YNFKEQ. V was shortened by 0 bases and J by 4 bases, with 7 bases between the two germline ends. The CDR3 coding sequence is TGTGCCAGCAGCCAAGATCGGTTGTACGAGCAGTACTTC. Protein: CASSQDRLYEQYF.

This clone came up a few times. The chain links TRBV7-8 to TRBJ2-5; a weak D match, TRBD1 (6 bases). The CDR3 is 13 amino acids. Germline CDR1 reads SGHVS; CDR2 reads FQNEAQ. Deletions cut 7 bases from V and 4 bases from J, with 13 bases between. For the CDR3, the DNA is TGTGCCAGCACCCTGGACAGTGGAGAGACCCAGTACTTC. Its translation: CASTLDSGETQYF.

CDR3 protein: CASSDSRDRLHNEQFF. The CDR3 nucleotides are TGTGCCAGCAGTGACTCCCGGGACAGGCTACACAATGAGCAGTTCTTC. The V and J genes are TRBV6-4 and TRBJ2-1, with TRBD1 matching 8 bases. CDR3 length equals 16 residues. The junction had 6 bases not matched to a gene; V was cut back by 0 bases and J by 5 bases. CDR1 MRHNA and CDR2 SNTAGT come from the germline V gene.

This clone was counted a single time. V gene TRBV25-1 combines with J gene TRBJ2-2; 10 bases align to TRBD1. The V segment lost 5 bases and the J segment 7 bases; nucleotides outside the gene matches: 7. CDR3 length: 15 amino acids. The germline V gene has CDR1 MGHDK and CDR2 SYGVNS. CDR3 sequence reads: CASSNRQGAVGELFF. The CDR3 coding sequence is TGTGCCAGCAGTAACCGACAGGGGGCAGTCGGGGAGCTGTTTTTT.

In its sample, this clone was seen a few times. This rearrangement joins TRBV7-8 to TRBJ2-5; unclear D gene. Trimming cost V 3 bases and J 4 bases, with 9 bases left between them. The CDR3 is 13 amino acids. Per the germline V gene, CDR1 is SGHVS and CDR2 is FQNEAQ. CDR3 nucleotides: TGTGCCAGCAGCTTCTGGCGAGGAGAGACCCAGTACTTC. Its protein product is CASSFWRGETQYF.

The chain has TRBV30 and TRBJ2-5, with TRBD1 matching over 7 bases. V shed 6 bases and J 3 bases; nucleotides not matched to a gene: 10. Germline-derived CDR1 and CDR2 are GTSNPN and SVGIG (reference sequence). The CDR3 sequence is 14 residues long. CDR3 sequence: CACTRGGEEETQYF. The CDR3 bases are TGTGCCTGCACTAGAGGGGGCGAGGAAGAGACCCAGTACTTC.

This clone has only a few counts. The V call is TRBV7-8, the J call TRBJ2-5; a possible D gene is TRBD1 (6 bases). The DNA end is a closer match to TRBJ2-7, so the J assignment may be wrong. The CDR3 runs 13 residues. The V gene's germline CDR1 is SGHVS and CDR2 FQNEAQ. The CDR3 DNA reads as TGTGCCAGCAGTCCGACAGGTGCCTACGAGCAGTACTTC. It yields the protein CASSPTGAYEQYF.

The chain links TRBV5-1 to TRBJ2-7, with 10 positions matching TRBD1. The CDR3 runs to 14 residues. Germline loops: CDR1 SGHRS, CDR2 YFSETQ. J gave up 5 bases and V 0 bases, and 2 bases lay outside the gene matches. The chain's CDR3 is CASSLAGTGDEQYF. The CDR3 bases are TGCGCCAGCAGCTTGGCCGGGACAGGGGACGAGCAGTACTTC. Combining the CDR3 with reference TRBV5-1 and TRBJ2-7 gives the whole variable domain KAGVTQTPRYLIKTRGQQVTLSCSPISGHRSVSWYQQTPGQGLQFLFEYFSETQRNKGNFPGRFSGRQFSNSRSEMNVSTLELGDSALYLCASSLAGTGDEQYFGPGTRLTVT.

The chain combines TRBV19 with TRBJ2-1; a weak D match, TRBD1 (5 bases). This CDR3 has 13 amino acids. V was pared by 4 bases and J by 4 bases, with 8 bases between. From germline, CDR1 is LNHDA and CDR2 SQIVND (reference sequence). In nucleotides, the CDR3 is TGTGCCAGTAGTACAACAGGATACAATGAGCAGTTCTTC. Translated, it gives CASSTTGYNEQFF.

The chain is built from TRBV4-1 and TRBJ1-5, with TRBD1 identical over 7 bases. In germline, CDR1 is MGHRA, CDR2 YSYEKL. The V gene end was trimmed by 4 bases and the J gene end by 0 bases; junction bases not matched to a gene: 3. The CDR3 covers 15 residues. The CDR3 DNA reads as TGCGCCAGCAGCCGGGGGACAGTTAGCAATCAGCCCCAGCATTTT. Translation gives CASSRGTVSNQPQHF.

The chain employs TRBV6-5 and TRBJ2-1, with TRBD1 identical over 8 bases. This CDR3 is built from 14 residues. The germline V gene encodes CDR1 MNHEY and CDR2 SVGAGI. Trimming at V came to 5 bases and at J to 7 bases, leaving 7 bases not matched to a gene. Here the CDR3 reads CASSHRTGRNEQFF. Here the CDR3 DNA reads TGTGCCAGCAGTCACCGGACAGGGAGGAATGAGCAGTTCTTC.

The V gene is TRBV27, the J gene TRBJ2-7; maybe TRBD2 (6 bases). The CDR3 runs to 14 residues. Germline CDR1 and CDR2: MNHEY and SMNVEV (reference sequence). V was shortened by 4 bases and J by 3 bases, with 13 bases between the two germline ends. This chain's CDR3 is CASSSEGGVYEQYF. The CDR3 DNA reads as TGTGCCAGCAGTTCCGAGGGAGGTGTCTACGAGCAGTACTTC.

This clone was observed a few times. This chain connects TRBV5-1 to TRBJ1-2, with D tentatively TRBD1 (5 bases). V was shortened by 4 bases and J by 4 bases, with 14 bases between the two germline ends. This CDR3 comprises 14 residues. Germline CDR1 SGHRS, CDR2 YFSETQ. CDR3 nucleotides: TGCGCCAGCAGCCCCCCCGGCCAGGGCTATGGCTACACCTTC. This gives the protein CASSPPGQGYGYTF.